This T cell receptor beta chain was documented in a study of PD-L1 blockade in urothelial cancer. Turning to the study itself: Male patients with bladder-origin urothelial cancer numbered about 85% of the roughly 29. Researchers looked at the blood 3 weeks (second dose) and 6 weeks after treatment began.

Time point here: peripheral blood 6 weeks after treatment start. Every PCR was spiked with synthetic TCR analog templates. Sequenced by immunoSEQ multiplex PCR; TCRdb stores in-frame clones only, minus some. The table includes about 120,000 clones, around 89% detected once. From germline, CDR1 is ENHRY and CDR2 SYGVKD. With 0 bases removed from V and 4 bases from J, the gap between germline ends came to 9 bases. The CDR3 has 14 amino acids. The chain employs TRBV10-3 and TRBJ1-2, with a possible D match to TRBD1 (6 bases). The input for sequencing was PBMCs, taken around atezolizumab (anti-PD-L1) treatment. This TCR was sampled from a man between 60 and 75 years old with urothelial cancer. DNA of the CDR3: TGTGCCATCAGTGAGTCCGGCAGGGGCTATGGCTACACCTTC. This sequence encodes CAISESGRGYGYTF.